A selection of T cell receptor beta chains follows, all from one sample in a study of prognosis after radiotherapy for stage I lung cancer. Each CDR3 protein gets one entry after TCRdb re-called the multiplex PCR reads with MiXCR. The profile shows 12,000 or so distinct CDR3 sequences, about 35% of them singletons. The sequences come from PBMCs, collected before or after stereotactic body radiation therapy (not recorded which). The receptors derive from a donor aged 50 or older with non-small cell lung cancer. CDR3s include the opening cysteine and the closing phenylalanine or tryptophan. D genes are given only for firm matches. Some rows mark clone size as missing; the rest say once, few, many or name a class of expanded clone.

>TRBV3-1|TRBJ2-1|-|few|15
CASSRSGPSGNEQFF
TGTGCCAGCAGTCGAAGCGGGCCCTCTGGGAATGAGCAGTTCTTC
>TRBV11-3|TRBJ2-3|-|-|15
CASSFFGRGLHTQYF
TGTGCCAGCAGCTTTTTTGGGCGAGGTCTACATACGCAGTATTTT
>TRBV10-3|TRBJ2-7|TRBD2|-|15
CAISGESGRVYQQYF
TGTGCCATCAGTGGCGAGAGTGGGAGGGTTTACCAGCAGTACTTC
>TRBV28|TRBJ2-7|TRBD2|many|18
CASSFGTSGRYNSYEQYF
TGTGCCAGCAGTTTTGGGACTAGCGGGAGGTACAACTCCTACGAGCAGTACTTC
>TRBV4-1|TRBJ1-2|-|-|14
CASSQAIQEVGYTF
TGCGCCAGCAGCCAGGCAATACAGGAGGTTGGCTACACCTTC
>TRBV20-1|TRBJ2-1|TRBD2|once|17
CSARDASGHFTYNEQFF
TGCAGTGCTAGAGATGCTAGCGGTCACTTTACTTACAATGAGCAGTTCTTC
>TRBV3-1|TRBJ2-3|TRBD2|many|18
CASSPRVKWGGWSDTQYF
TGTGCCAGCAGCCCTCGGGTGAAGTGGGGGGGGTGGTCAGATACGCAGTATTTT
>TRBV20-1|TRBJ2-3|-|-|14
CSASLGYSTDTQYF
TGCAGTGCTAGTCTGGGCTACAGCACAGATACGCAGTATTTT
>TRBV7-2|TRBJ2-3|-|-|14
CASRPLRTRDTQYF
TGTGCCAGCAGGCCGCTACGAACCCGAGATACGCAGTATTTT
>TRBV5-5|TRBJ2-3|-|-|14
CASSPGHRTDTQYF
TGTGCCAGCAGCCCGGGACACCGCACAGATACGCAGTATTTT
>TRBV2|TRBJ2-1|-|many|15
CASSEELAPYNEQFF
TGTGCCAGCAGTGAAGAGCTAGCGCCTTACAATGAGCAGTTCTTC
>TRBV2|TRBJ2-3|-|-|15
CASTPGTACADTQYF
TGTGCCAGCACTCCCGGGACCGCCTGCGCAGATACGCAGTATTTT
>TRBV2|TRBJ2-3|TRBD2|many|16
CASRKLAAAATDTQYF
TGTGCCAGCAGGAAACTAGCGGCGGCTGCCACAGATACGCAGTATTTT
>TRBV7-3|TRBJ2-5|TRBD2|many|16
CASSSSSGGVQETQYF
TGTGCCAGCAGCTCTTCCAGCGGGGGCGTTCAAGAGACCCAGTACTTC
>TRBV28|TRBJ2-7|-|few|11
CASASGYEQYF
TGTGCCAGCGCTTCCGGGTACGAGCAGTACTTC
>TRBV28|TRBJ2-3|TRBD2|large|15
CASSLPSGLTDTQYF
TGTGCCAGCAGCCTCCCTAGCGGATTAACAGATACGCAGTATTTT
>TRBV7-2|TRBJ1-2|TRBD1|-|14
CLSSRGDRAYGYTF
TGTCTCAGCAGCCGTGGGGACAGGGCCTATGGCTACACCTTC
>TRBV19|TRBJ1-6|TRBD1|-|15
CASSNTGTGNSPLKF
TGTGCCAGTAGTAATACCGGGACAGGGAATTCACCCCTCAAATTT
>TRBV6-1|TRBJ2-1|TRBD2|-|15
CASSHGTSGGAEQFF
TGTGCCAGCAGTCACGGTACTAGCGGGGGGGCTGAGCAGTTCTTC
>TRBV5-4|TRBJ1-1|-|many|15
CASSLGGASNTEAFF
TGTGCCAGCAGCTTGGGGGGGGCTTCGAACACTGAAGCTTTCTTT
>TRBV20-1|TRBJ2-2|-|many|19
CSARDKQGGPSGNTGELFF
TGCAGTGCTAGAGATAAACAGGGTGGTCCTAGCGGGAACACCGGGGAGCTGTTTTTT
>TRBV7-6|TRBJ1-3|-|-|16
CASSLGPQGYGNTIYF
TGTGCCAGCAGCTTAGGGCCGCAGGGTTATGGAAACACCATATACTTT
>TRBV28|TRBJ2-1|TRBD2|few|18
CASKGPTSGILFGGEQFF
TGTGCCAGCAAAGGGCCAACTAGCGGGATTTTGTTCGGGGGTGAGCAGTTCTTC
>TRBV11-3|TRBJ2-3|-|medium-sized|14
CASSLDRPTDTQYF
TGTGCCAGCAGCTTAGACAGGCCCACAGATACGCAGTATTTT
>TRBV5-1|TRBJ2-3|TRBD2|medium-sized|15
CASSSLAGGTDTQYF
TGCGCCAGCAGCTCCTTAGCGGGGGGCACAGATACGCAGTATTTT
>TRBV6-5|TRBJ2-7|TRBD1|many|14
CASSYGTVQYEQYF
TGTGCCAGCAGTTACGGGACAGTCCAGTACGAGCAGTACTTC
>TRBV6-4|TRBJ1-3|TRBD1|-|24
CARPEGVVERASGRTGEAGNTIYF
TGTGCCAGGCCAGAGGGTGTAGTGGAGAGGGCCAGCGGCCGGACAGGGGAGGCTGGAAACACCATATATTTT
>TRBV18|TRBJ2-5|-|many|14
CASSPGTGFETQYF
TGTGCCAGCTCCCCTGGGACCGGTTTTGAGACCCAGTACTTC
>TRBV5-4|TRBJ2-1|-|-|14
CASSLGQGYSEQFF
TGTGCCAGCAGCTTGGGTCAGGGGTACAGTGAGCAGTTCTTC
>TRBV19|TRBJ1-2|-|once|13
CASSMIRNYGYTF
TGTGCCAGTAGTATGATCCGTAACTATGGCTACACCTTC
>TRBV7-6|TRBJ1-5|-|-|13
CASSLGRDQPQHF
TGTGCCAGCAGCTTAGGACGGGATCAGCCCCAGCATTTT
>TRBV10-3|TRBJ2-7|TRBD2|many|15
CAISGESGRVYEQYF
TGTGCCATCAGTGGCGAGAGCGGGAGGGTTTACGAGCAGTACTTC
>TRBV30|TRBJ2-3|-|many|15
CAWDTRHSSTDTQYF
TGTGCCTGGGACACAAGACATTCTAGCACAGATACGCAGTATTTT
>TRBV27|TRBJ2-1|-|-|17
CASIPSAGAQTYNEQFF
TGTGCCAGCATCCCCTCAGCAGGAGCGCAGACCTACAATGAGCAGTTCTTC
>TRBV15|TRBJ2-1|TRBD2|few|14
CATTVASGAGGQFF
TGTGCCACCACGGTGGCTAGCGGGGCCGGCGGGCAGTTCTTC
>TRBV6-5|TRBJ1-4|-|many|13
CASSYRTFEKLFF
TGTGCCAGCAGTTACAGGACGTTCGAAAAACTGTTTTTT
>TRBV5-1|TRBJ2-1|-|few|15
CASSLVADSYNEQFF
TGCGCCAGCAGCTTGGTGGCGGACTCCTACAATGAGCAGTTCTTC
>TRBV20-1|TRBJ2-2|-|many|15
CSARDPLWGDGELFF
TGCAGTGCTAGAGATCCCCTATGGGGCGACGGGGAGCTGTTTTTT
>TRBV24-1|TRBJ2-3|-|-|12
CATSVGSDTQYF
TGTGCCACCAGTGTCGGGTCAGATACGCAGTATTTT
>TRBV6-1|TRBJ2-5|TRBD2|many|15
CASGDGGGIQETQYF
TGTGCCAGCGGAGATGGGGGGGGTATCCAAGAGACCCAGTACTTC
>TRBV7-3|TRBJ1-2|-|many|14
CASSPGLSGYGYTF
TGTGCCAGCAGCCCCGGGCTTTCGGGCTATGGCTACACCTTC
>TRBV18|TRBJ2-7|TRBD2|few|12
CASSRGGSEQYF
TGTGCCAGCTCACGCGGGGGAAGCGAGCAGTACTTC
>TRBV19|TRBJ2-6|TRBD2|few|15
CASLLGGTGANVLTF
TGTGCCAGTTTACTGGGGGGGACTGGGGCCAACGTCCTGACTTTC
>TRBV12-3/TRBV12-4|TRBJ2-3|TRBD1|-|17
CASRKVRGLVNTDTKYF
TGTGCCAGCAGGAAGGTCAGGGGGCTGGTGAACACAGATACGAAGTATTTT
>TRBV9|TRBJ2-3|TRBD2|many|16
CASSVGASGGTDTQYF
TGTGCCAGCAGCGTAGGGGCTAGCGGGGGTACAGATACGCAGTATTTT
>TRBV20-1|TRBJ1-4|TRBD1|-|19
CSARARDRGSQRALKKLFF
TGCAGTGCTAGAGCTCGGGACAGGGGATCTCAGCGGGCACTGAAAAAACTGTTTTTT
>TRBV10-3|TRBJ2-2|TRBD1|-|17
CAISEQGPYRNTGELFF
TGTGCCATCAGTGAACAGGGGCCGTATCGGAACACCGGGGAGCTGTTTTTT
>TRBV7-3|TRBJ1-1|-|-|13
CASSTRQNTEAFF
TGTGCCAGCAGCACCCGACAAAACACTGAAGCTTTCTTT
>TRBV28|TRBJ1-5|TRBD1|many|16
CASSLPDRGHNQPQHF
TGTGCCAGCAGTTTACCCGACAGGGGGCACAATCAGCCCCAGCATTTT
>TRBV7-9|TRBJ1-3|TRBD1|many|15
CASSLVGTAGNTIYF
TGTGCCAGCAGCTTAGTAGGGACAGCTGGAAACACCATATATTTT
>TRBV6-1|TRBJ2-7|TRBD1|few|15
CASGKPGQSMYEQYF
TGTGCCAGCGGTAAACCGGGACAGAGCATGTACGAGCAGTACTTC
>TRBV18|TRBJ2-5|-|many|14
CASSPQTGQETQYF
TGTGCCAGCTCACCGCAGACAGGCCAAGAGACCCAGTACTTC
>TRBV6-1|TRBJ2-3|TRBD2|medium-sized|15
CASSSAGGGTDTQYF
TGTGCCAGCAGTAGCGCGGGGGGGGGCACAGATACGCAGTATTTT
>TRBV24-1|TRBJ2-2|TRBD1|-|12
CANETGDGELFF
TGTGCAAACGAGACAGGGGACGGGGAGCTGTTTTTT
>TRBV6-5|TRBJ2-2|TRBD2|many|16
CASSYSTSGTTGELFF
TGTGCCAGCAGTTACTCGACTAGCGGGACTACCGGGGAGCTGTTTTTT